Following are 24 T cell receptor beta chains from one sample sequenced in a study of CD8 T cells in Susac syndrome. RNA, at about 0.5 to 1 ug, was reverse transcribed with random hexamers. TCRdb independently ran MiXCR on the immunoSEQ multiplex PCR reads; one entry per CDR3 protein. The data contain around 20,000 distinct CDR3 sequences, 85% to 95% of them seen just once; the ten biggest clones take up roughly 0.23%. The sequenced sample was CD8+ T cells from PBMCs. These receptors originate from a human donor in good health.

The V call is TRBV9, the J call TRBJ2-3; tentatively, D is TRBD2 (5 bases). Trimming took off 0 bases at V and 3 bases at J, with 8 bases between the two ends. The CDR3 has 14 amino acids. Germline V gene sequence: CDR1 SGDLS, CDR2 YYNGEE. The CDR3: CASSVAGSTDTQYF. CDR3 DNA sequence: TGTGCCAGCAGCGTAGCGGGATCTACAGATACGCAGTATTTT. The full variable domain, its missing parts supplied by reference TRBV9 and TRBJ2-3, is DSGVTQTPKHLITATGQRVTLRCSPRSGDLSVYWYQQSLDQGLQFLIQYYNGEERAKGNILERFSAQQFPDLHSELNLSSLELGDSALYFCASSVAGSTDTQYFGPGTRLTVL.

This clonotype came up once. The chain carries TRBV5-1 and TRBJ1-2, with TRBD1 matching 12 bases. The germline V gene has CDR1 SGHRS and CDR2 YFSETQ. The CDR3 totals 14 residues. Unmatched junction bases numbered 5, after V lost 5 bases and J lost 6 bases. CDR3 in amino acids: CASSGDRGLDGYTF. In DNA, the CDR3 is TGCGCCAGCAGTGGGGACAGGGGGCTTGATGGCTACACCTTC.

The chain employs TRBV25-1 and TRBJ2-1; 9 nucleotides match TRBD2. The V gene's germline CDR1 is MGHDK and CDR2 SYGVNS. Germline trimming cut 2 bases from V and 10 bases from J; bases unmatched to any gene: 9. CDR3 length equals 15 residues. CDR3 sequence: CASSETVAGEEEQFF. The CDR3 DNA reads TGTGCCAGCAGTGAAACGGTAGCGGGAGAGGAGGAGCAGTTCTTC.

This chain's CDR3 is CASSLNSFGTGPLSYSGANVLTF. CDR3 bases: TGTGCCAGCAGCTTAAACTCCTTCGGGACAGGGCCCTTATCCTACTCTGGGGCCAACGTCCTGACTTTC. The chain links TRBV7-3 to TRBJ2-6, with 9 bases fitting TRBD1. Germline CDR1 and CDR2: SGHTA and FQGTGA. With 1 base clipped from V and 0 bases from J, the junction kept 19 bases outside the gene matches. There are 23 residues in the CDR3.

The rearrangement joins TRBV7-3 to TRBJ2-3; possibly TRBD1 or TRBD2 for D (6 bases each). The CDR3 has 15 amino acids. The germline CDR1 and CDR2 sequences are SGHTA and FQGTGA. V was trimmed by 5 bases and J by 5 bases, leaving 17 bases between them. For the CDR3, the DNA is TGTGCCAGCAGCCCCGTGGGGGGCCGGGGAGATACGCAGTATTTT. It yields the protein CASSPVGGRGDTQYF.

The chain uses TRBV6-1 and TRBJ1-5, with TRBD1 matching over 11 bases. The CDR3 covers 15 residues. Germline V gives CDR1 MNHNS, CDR2 SASEGT. J was trimmed by 7 bases and V by 8 bases; bases with no gene match: 10. CDR3 in amino acids: CASLGQGASGQPQHF. In nucleotides, the CDR3 is TGTGCCAGCCTAGGACAGGGGGCGAGCGGGCAGCCCCAGCATTTT.

The rearrangement uses TRBV5-6 and TRBJ1-1; D unresolved. The CDR3 covers 18 residues. CDR1 SGHDT and CDR2 YYEEEE come from the germline V gene. V was clipped by 3 bases and J by 0 bases, with 21 bases between them. CDR3 DNA sequence: TGTGCCAGCAGCTCCTTGTGGGAGTTAAGGACCGTGAACACTGAAGCTTTCTTT. Its translation is CASSSLWELRTVNTEAFF.

The V gene is TRBV7-9, the J gene TRBJ2-1, with 9 bases identical to TRBD2. Per the germline V gene, CDR1 is SEHNR and CDR2 is FQNEAQ (reference sequence). The V and J ends lost 4 bases and 6 bases, in that order; junction bases with no gene match: 13. The CDR3 has 17 residues. CDR3 sequence reads: CASSSLGVAGEINEQFF. The CDR3 DNA follows: TGTGCCAGCAGCTCCCTCGGGGTAGCGGGAGAGATCAATGAGCAGTTCTTC.

V is TRBV29-1 and J is TRBJ2-7; no firm D call. Trimming removed 3 bases at V and 2 bases at J, with 8 bases between. There are 12 residues in the CDR3. Germline-derived CDR1 and CDR2 are SQVTM and ANQGSEA. The CDR3 DNA reads as TGCAGCGTTGAGGTCGGCACCTACGAGCAGTACTTC. It yields the protein CSVEVGTYEQYF.

The chain is built from TRBV29-1 and TRBJ1-2, with TRBD1 identical over 7 bases. Germline V gene lookup returns CDR1 SQVTM and CDR2 ANQGSEA. CDR3 size: 16 residues. V lost 4 bases, J lost 6 bases, and 17 bases stayed unmatched. The CDR3 here is CSVGRTGQAAPDGYTF. The CDR3 coding sequence is TGCAGCGTTGGGCGGACTGGACAGGCCGCCCCGGATGGCTACACCTTC.

This sequence joins TRBV9 and TRBJ2-5, with TRBD1 as a possible D gene (5 bases). Germline CDR1 and CDR2: SGDLS and YYNGEE. Trimming left V 0 bases short and J 3 bases short, with 6 bases between. The CDR3 runs 13 residues. CDR3 residues: CASSVVGEETQYF. The CDR3 DNA reads as TGTGCCAGCAGCGTAGTAGGGGAAGAGACCCAGTACTTC.

The chain joins TRBV15 to TRBJ2-2; 9 bases are shared with TRBD1. The CDR3 contains 14 residues. J gave up 5 bases and V 11 bases, and 9 bases lay outside the gene matches. Germline V lookup: CDR1 LNHNV, CDR2 YYDKDF (reference sequence). The CDR3 is CAARTGEGTGELFF. The CDR3 DNA reads as TGTGCCGCCCGGACAGGGGAGGGGACCGGGGAGCTGTTTTTT. Looking up the rest from reference TRBV15 and TRBJ2-2 gives the full variable domain: DAMVIQNPRYQVTQFGKPVTLSCSQTLNHNVMYWYQQKSSQAPKLLFHYYDKDFNNEADTPDNFQSRRPNTSFCFLDIRSPGLGDTAMYLCAARTGEGTGELFFGEGSRLTVL.

V and J are TRBV29-1 and TRBJ2-3; maybe TRBD2 (6 bases). V was shortened by 1 base and J by 4 bases, with 6 bases between the two germline ends. Germline assignment: CDR1 SQVTM and CDR2 ANQGSEA. The CDR3 loop spans 12 amino acids. CDR3 DNA sequence: TGCAGCGTTGAAGCGGGGGCAGATACGCAGTATTTT. Protein product: CSVEAGADTQYF.

The chain uses TRBV27 and TRBJ2-3, with D uncertain. Germline-derived CDR1 and CDR2 are MNHEY and SMNVEV (reference sequence). Trimming pared 4 bases from V and 2 bases from J, leaving 10 bases between. This CDR3 comprises 14 residues. The CDR3 nucleotides read TGTGCCAGCAGTTCCCGACCGACCACAGATACGCAGTATTTT. Its protein product is CASSSRPTTDTQYF.

The chain joins TRBV2 to TRBJ2-5; 8 nucleotides align to TRBD2. Germline V gene data show CDR1 as SNHLY and CDR2 as FYNNEI. V lost 8 bases and J lost 1; bases outside the gene matches: 6. This CDR3 has 14 residues. The CDR3 region has the DNA TGTGCCAGCGGGACCGGGACTAGCCAAGAGACCCAGTACTTC. Translation gives CASGTGTSQETQYF.

The rearrangement joins TRBV19 to TRBJ1-3, with unresolved D. The CDR3 covers 15 residues. Trimming took off 7 bases at V and 0 bases at J, with 13 bases between the two ends. Germline V CDR1 and CDR2: LNHDA, SQIVND (reference sequence). The DNA for the CDR3 is TGTGCCAGTACCAGGAACAGCAACTCTGGAAACACCATATATTTT. Amino acids: CASTRNSNSGNTIYF.

The chain carries TRBV27 and TRBJ2-2; D not certain. This CDR3 region has 11 residues. V lost 7 bases, J lost 7 bases, and 7 bases lay in between. The germline V gene encodes CDR1 MNHEY and CDR2 SMNVEV (reference sequence). CDR3 in amino acids: CASTSGGELFF. CDR3 DNA: TGTGCCAGCACCAGTGGCGGGGAGCTGTTTTTT.

J is TRBJ2-5 and V is TRBV29-1; D is undetermined. CDR1 SQVTM and CDR2 ANQGSEA come from the germline V gene. V was clipped by 1 base and J by 2 bases, with 11 bases between them. CDR3 length: 14 amino acids. The CDR3 region is CSVEGRMLQETQYF. The CDR3, as DNA: TGCAGCGTTGAAGGACGGATGCTGCAAGAGACCCAGTACTTC.

This chain links TRBV30 with TRBJ2-1; no clear D gene. CDR3 length: 12 residues. Germline V gene lookup returns CDR1 GTSNPN and CDR2 SVGIG (reference sequence). V lost 0 bases and J lost 8, with 8 bases in between. The CDR3 protein is CAWSVILYEQFF. In DNA, the CDR3 is TGTGCCTGGAGTGTAATATTATATGAGCAGTTCTTC.

In this sample, this clonotype turned up once. The chain couples TRBV12-3 or TRBV12-4 to TRBJ2-5; D is tentatively TRBD1 or TRBD2 (6 bases each). The ends were cut back, 7 bases at V and 2 bases at J, with 11 bases in the middle. This CDR3 is 13 amino acids long. This CDR3 is CASTQGRQETQYF. The CDR3 DNA is TGTGCCAGCACCCAGGGGAGGCAAGAGACCCAGTACTTC.

V is TRBV9 and J is TRBJ2-1; D is unclear. CDR1 and CDR2 from the germline V gene are SGDLS and YYNGEE. Between the trimmed V and J ends, which lost 3 bases and 10 bases, there was a span of 11 bases. The CDR3 length is 12 residues. CDR3 protein: CASSEPRYEQFF. The CDR3 nucleotides read TGTGCCAGCAGCGAGCCGCGATACGAGCAGTTCTTC.

This chain's CDR3 is CASSPSRLETQYF. The CDR3 DNA reads TGTGCCAGCAGCCCCAGTCGACTAGAGACCCAGTACTTC. The chain uses TRBV11-2 and TRBJ2-5; D unresolved. The germline CDR1 and CDR2 sequences are SGHAT and FQNNGV. Between the trimmed V and J ends, which lost 5 bases and 4 bases, there was a span of 11 bases. The CDR3 contains 13 residues.

This chain joins TRBV12-3 or TRBV12-4 and TRBJ2-7, with 7 bases identical to TRBD1. Unmatched junction bases numbered 9, after V lost 7 bases and J lost 3 bases. This CDR3 contains 14 residues. The CDR3 DNA sequence: TGTGCCAGCACCTTCGGGCAGGGGGACTACGAGCAGTACGTC. This gives the protein CASTFGQGDYEQYV.

The chain joins TRBV4-3 to TRBJ1-2, with D tentatively TRBD1 (5 bases). Germline CDR1 reads LGHNA; CDR2 reads YSLEER. The length of the CDR3 is 16 residues. With 6 bases removed from V and 0 bases from J, the gap between germline ends came to 17 bases. The CDR3 here is CASSQAGWIANYGYTF. CDR3 bases: TGCGCCAGCAGTCAGGCAGGGTGGATCGCTAACTATGGCTACACCTTC.